What follows are 6 T cell receptor beta chains derived from one specimen sequenced in a study of T cells in pancreatic ductal adenocarcinoma (dated by TCRdb to the late 2010s). Selected pancreatic ductal adenocarcinoma patients had undergone surgery without neoadjuvant therapy. Library preparation used the immunoSEQ multiplex PCR assay. TCRdb took over this immuneACCESS table, retaining in-frame rearrangements with V and J assigned. Such tables are incomplete; in checked studies, under half of the missing clones stem from an unresolved V gene, and the remainder is unexplained. The table for this sample lists around 100,000 clones; over 90% of them were counted only once. The ten largest clones take up roughly 3.1% of the sample. The sample comprised PBMCs. The receptors come from a human donor with pancreatic ductal adenocarcinoma.

The rearrangement uses TRBV18 and TRBJ2-7; TRBD1 matches 9 bases. The V gene's germline CDR1 is KGHSH and CDR2 LQKENI. The CDR3 runs 15 residues. V trimming: 2 bases; J trimming: 4 bases; junction bases outside the gene matches: 6. In DNA form, the CDR3 reads TGTGCCAGCTCACCAGGGACAGGGACGCAGTACGAGCAGTACTTC. Its translation is CASSPGTGTQYEQYF.

This chain links TRBV6-6 with TRBJ1-5, with 7 bases lining up with TRBD1. Germline V gives CDR1 MNHNY, CDR2 SVGAGI (reference sequence). Trimming at V came to 0 bases and at J to 5 bases, leaving 1 base not matched to a gene. CDR3 length equals 14 residues. Here the CDR3 DNA reads TGTGCCAGCAGTTACTCGGACAGGTATCAGCCCCAGCATTTT. It codes for CASSYSDRYQPQHF.

Concerning this clone: The same CDR3 is also encoded by other DNA sequences in this sample. The chain recombines TRBV9 with TRBJ2-5, with TRBD1 as a possible D gene (6 bases). The CDR3 sequence is 13 residues long. The germline CDR1 and CDR2 sequences are SGDLS and YYNGEE. The V end was cut by 3 bases, the J end by 2 bases, with 8 bases between. The CDR3 DNA sequence: TGTGCCAGCAGCGAAACAGGGCAAGAGACCCAGTACTTC. Translation gives CASSETGQETQYF.

The chain is built from TRBV5-1 and TRBJ2-1; D may be TRBD2 (5 bases). Per the germline V gene, CDR1 is SGHRS and CDR2 is YFSETQ. The ends were cut back, 4 bases at V and 6 bases at J, with 17 bases in the middle. This CDR3 comprises 15 residues. The CDR3 loop is CASSQAGHFFNEQFF. In nucleotides, the CDR3 is TGCGCCAGCAGCCAGGCGGGCCACTTCTTCAATGAGCAGTTCTTC.

V and J are TRBV5-1 and TRBJ2-2, with D uncertain. CDR1 SGHRS and CDR2 YFSETQ come from the germline V gene. The CDR3 contains 14 residues. Trimming stripped 0 bases from V and 8 bases from J, with 11 bases between. Here the CDR3 DNA reads TGCGCCAGCAGCTTGGCCACCCCGGAGGGGGAGCTGTTTTTT. It specifies CASSLATPEGELFF. Supplemented by reference TRBV5-1 and TRBJ2-2, the full variable domain reads KAGVTQTPRYLIKTRGQQVTLSCSPISGHRSVSWYQQTPGQGLQFLFEYFSETQRNKGNFPGRFSGRQFSNSRSEMNVSTLELGDSALYLCASSLATPEGELFFGEGSRLTVL.

The chain is built from TRBV7-2 and TRBJ2-7; TRBD2 might be the D (6 bases). Trimming removed 6 bases at V and 3 bases at J, with 15 bases between. Germline loops: CDR1 SGHTA, CDR2 FQGNSA. The length of the CDR3 is 14 residues. The CDR3 bases are TGTGCCAGCAGTGGCGGGACTCGGAACTACGAGCAGTACTTC. Translated, it gives CASSGGTRNYEQYF.